The clone carrying this T cell receptor beta chain was counted a few times. Antigen specificity is unknown. The CDR3 length is 14 residues. Trimming shortened V by 0 bases and J by 6 bases, and 9 bases separated the two germline ends. Per the germline V gene, CDR1 is SGHVS and CDR2 is FQNEAQ. Repertoires were generated with immunoSEQ multiplex PCR, while TCRdb's copy carries only in-frame clones and drops some. The sample has tens of thousands of clones, approximately 80% seen once; the top ten hold approximately 22%. The sample originates from a study of T cell responses to AZD1222 COVID-19 vaccine. General study findings and limits: Donors were chiefly white British, with a greater number of females, and clonal diversity was perhaps underestimated. The reported proportion of spike-specific TCRs targeting unmutated variant regions was nearly half. Two doses of AZD1222 preceded a rise in Spike-specific TCR breadth and depth. Repertoire sampling occurred only after the peak T cell response.

This chain joins TRBV7-8 and TRBJ1-5; the D gene is possibly TRBD1 (5 bases). Sequenced material: peripheral blood, taken on day 0 of AZD1222 vaccination. This TCR was recovered from an adult in good health. The CDR3 DNA is TGTGCCAGCAGCTTAGCCAGGGAGGTTCAGCCCCAGCATTTT. Protein product: CASSLAREVQPQHF.